This T cell receptor beta chain originates from a study of OX40 agonist ivuxolimab in advanced cancers. The overall study: The group had a mean age of roughly 65 years, ranged from 23 to 79, and was 75% to 85% male. Earlier anti-PD-1, anti-PD-L1 or anti-CTLA-4 therapy was permitted; roughly 37% had received some.

Whole-study results and caveats: More expanded clones were seen, on average, in CD8+ T cells than in CD4+. Dosing at 0.1 to 3.0 mg/kg was accompanied by clonal expansion of CD4+ and CD8+ blood T cells by week 6.

Libraries were prepared by immunoSEQ multiplex PCR; TCRdb keeps only in-frame clonotypes and omits some of them. The sample yields just over 80,000 clones, roughly 88% seen once. This clone was detected a few times. Its antigen is not known. The germline gives CDR1 ENHRY, CDR2 SYGVKD. V was shortened by 4 bases and J by 8 bases, with 8 bases between the two germline ends. The CDR3 has 12 residues. This sample comprised CD4+ or CD8+ T cells sorted from blood, obtained in a trial of the OX40 agonist ivuxolimab. The TCR comes from an adult with an advanced solid tumor such as melanoma, head and neck, liver or kidney cancer. The chain joins TRBV10-3 to TRBJ1-4; D is unclear. CDR3 in DNA: TGTGCCATCAGTGCGGACGGAGAAAAACTGTTTTTT. Its translation: CAISADGEKLFF.